Below, 27 T cell receptor beta chains from the same sample are listed, as sequenced in a study of PD-L1 blockade in urothelial cancer. Here immunoSEQ multiplex PCR was the method, and the copy in TCRdb shows in-frame clones only, minus some. The profile shows 35,000 to 45,000 clones, approximately 83% of them singletons. Time point indicated: peripheral blood 6 weeks after treatment start. This specimen consisted of PBMCs, obtained around atezolizumab (anti-PD-L1) treatment. The receptors shown here come from a man between 60 and 75 years old with urothelial cancer.

This clone was seen once. The chain joins TRBV4-1 to TRBJ2-7, with no clear D. Deletions cut 1 base from V and 11 bases from J, with 15 bases between. This CDR3 spans 13 amino acids. Germline CDR1 is MGHRA and CDR2 is YSYEKL. The CDR3 nucleotides read TGCGCCAGCAGCCAAGTCGTCCAGACCAGGAAGTACTTC. This codes for CASSQVVQTRKYF.

This chain uses TRBV2 with TRBJ1-6, with 8 bases identical to TRBD1. Germline lookup yields CDR1 SNHLY and CDR2 FYNNEI. V shed 8 bases, J shed 7 bases, and the junction held 4 bases outside the gene matches. CDR3 length: 13 amino acids. CDR3 bases: TGTGCCAGCCACAGGGGGAAGAATTCACCCCTCCACTTT. Translated: CASHRGKNSPLHF.

V gene TRBV28 combines with J gene TRBJ2-1, with TRBD2 matching over 12 bases. The CDR3 runs to 15 residues. V gave up 2 bases and J gave up 7 bases; unmatched junction bases: 3. Germline values: CDR1 MDHEN, CDR2 SYDVKM. DNA for the CDR3: TGTGCCAGCAGTTTACTAGCGGGGGGGCTGAATGAGCAGTTCTTC. This translates into CASSLLAGGLNEQFF. Full variable domain (missing parts from reference TRBV28 and TRBJ2-1): DVKVTQSSRYLVKRTGEKVFLECVQDMDHENMFWYRQDPGLGLRLIYFSYDVKMKEKGDIPEGYSVSREKKERFSLILESASTNQTSMYLCASSLLAGGLNEQFFGPGTRLTVL.

This clone occurred a few times. This chain connects TRBV5-1 to TRBJ1-2; D gene unclear. Germline V gives CDR1 SGHRS, CDR2 YFSETQ. The length of the CDR3 is 13 residues. V lost 0 bases, J lost 4 bases, and 7 bases lay in between. The CDR3 region is CASSLGLFYGYTF. The CDR3 coding sequence is TGCGCCAGCAGCTTGGGACTTTTCTATGGCTACACCTTC.

The CDR3 spells CASSESGRLNTEAFF. Here the CDR3 DNA reads TGCGCCAGCAGTGAGTCGGGCAGGCTGAACACTGAAGCTTTCTTT. The rearrangement uses TRBV10-2 and TRBJ1-1; D is unclear. V dropped 0 bases and J dropped 0 bases, with 8 bases sitting between them. This CDR3 spans 15 amino acids. Germline V lookup: CDR1 WSHSY, CDR2 SAAADI.

As concerns this clone: One end of the junction varies from germline; a read error may be responsible. At the DNA level, this CDR3 is encoded by other sequences in the same sample as well. The chain couples TRBV6-8 to TRBJ2-7; 8 bases fit TRBD1. Per germline, CDR1 MNHGY and CDR2 SAAAGT. The CDR3 runs to 13 residues. The CDR3 DNA reads as TGTGCTAGCAGGCAGGGGGCGGCATACGAGCAGTACTTC. Translation gives CASRQGAAYEQYF.

This chain uses TRBV28 with TRBJ2-3, with D perhaps TRBD1 (6 bases). V lost 5 bases and J lost 1, with 10 bases in between. The CDR3 runs 14 residues. Germline loops: CDR1 MDHEN, CDR2 SYDVKM. The CDR3 sequence: CASSRTARTDTQYF. The CDR3 DNA reads TGTGCCAGCAGTCGGACAGCACGCACAGATACGCAGTATTTT.

The genes are TRBV27 and TRBJ2-2; 8 nucleotides agree with TRBD2. There are 16 residues in the CDR3. Trimming at V came to 2 bases and at J to 4 bases, leaving 6 bases not matched to a gene. Germline CDR1 and CDR2: MNHEY and SMNVEV (reference sequence). The CDR3 DNA is TGTGCCAGCAGTTTAAGCCTAGCGGGTACCACCGGGGAGCTGTTTTTT. Protein sequence: CASSLSLAGTTGELFF.

The chain carries TRBV5-4 and TRBJ2-7; TRBD2 matches at 8 bases. The CDR3 has 14 residues. V was clipped by 1 base and J by 4 bases; unmatched bases: 4. From germline, CDR1 is SGHNT and CDR2 YYREEE (reference sequence). CDR3 amino acids: CASSLRGGNYEQYF. The CDR3 nucleotides are TGTGCCAGCAGCTTGCGGGGGGGTAATTACGAGCAGTACTTC.

CDR3 region: CASSFSTDNEKLFF. The CDR3 nucleotides read TGTGCCAGCAGCTTTTCGACAGATAATGAAAAACTGTTTTTT. The chain combines TRBV5-5 with TRBJ1-4, with D possibly being TRBD1 (5 bases). The CDR3 totals 14 residues. With 2 bases removed from V and 4 bases from J, the gap between germline ends came to 9 bases. CDR1 and CDR2 from the germline V gene are SGHKS and YYEKEE (reference sequence).

The V and J genes are TRBV19 and TRBJ1-5; 7 nucleotides line up with TRBD1. This CDR3 contains 15 residues. Unmatched junction bases numbered 3, after V lost 4 bases and J lost 0 bases. The germline CDR1 and CDR2 sequences are LNHDA and SQIVND (reference sequence). The CDR3 loop is CASSTRQGSNQPQHF. The CDR3 DNA sequence: TGTGCCAGTAGTACGCGACAGGGTAGCAATCAGCCCCAGCATTTT.

This chain uses TRBV30 with TRBJ1-4; tentative D call: TRBD1 (6 bases). Germline CDR1 GTSNPN, CDR2 SVGIG (reference sequence). Trimming stripped 0 bases from V and 6 bases from J, with 11 bases between. The CDR3 extends over 14 amino acids. CDR3 DNA sequence: TGTGCCTGGAGTGTAATGGGGGCTTATGAAAAACTGTTTTTT. This translates into CAWSVMGAYEKLFF.

Written as DNA, the CDR3 is TGTGCCAGTAGTTTCCGGGAACGGACCCGCGAGCAGTACTTC. Its protein is CASSFRERTREQYF. This chain uses TRBV19 with TRBJ2-7; weak D call: TRBD2 (5 bases). Per germline, CDR1 LNHDA and CDR2 SQIVND (reference sequence). V lost 5 bases to trimming and J lost 6 bases, with 17 bases between them. The CDR3 covers 14 residues.

V is TRBV7-9 and J is TRBJ1-5; D might be TRBD1 (5 bases). Trimming shortened V by 3 bases and J by 2 bases, and 8 bases separated the two germline ends. Germline V gene lookup returns CDR1 SEHNR and CDR2 FQNEAQ (reference sequence). The CDR3 contains 14 residues. The CDR3 spells CASSLGGGNQPQHF. The CDR3 nucleotides read TGTGCCAGCAGCTTGGGGGGTGGCAATCAGCCCCAGCATTTT.

The sample holds a few counts of this clone. The genes are TRBV9 and TRBJ2-2; D is possibly TRBD1 (5 bases). The CDR3 has 15 residues. CDR1 and CDR2 (germline): SGDLS, YYNGEE. The V and J ends lost 0 bases and 3 bases respectively, with 9 bases between them. Here the CDR3 reads CASSVGGAYTGELFF. The CDR3 region has the DNA TGTGCCAGCAGCGTAGGGGGCGCGTACACCGGGGAGCTGTTTTTT. The variable domain in full, with the rest retrieved from reference TRBV9 and TRBJ2-2, is DSGVTQTPKHLITATGQRVTLRCSPRSGDLSVYWYQQSLDQGLQFLIQYYNGEERAKGNILERFSAQQFPDLHSELNLSSLELGDSALYFCASSVGGAYTGELFFGEGSRLTVL.

The V gene is TRBV2, the J gene TRBJ1-1; 9 bases agree with TRBD1. There are 13 residues in the CDR3. V shed 8 bases and J 4 bases; nucleotides not matched to a gene: 5. The germline V gene encodes CDR1 SNHLY and CDR2 FYNNEI. In DNA, the CDR3 is TGTGCCAGCGGGGACAGGGAAGGCACTGAAGCTTTCTTT. Protein product: CASGDREGTEAFF.

The rearrangement uses TRBV19 and TRBJ1-2; the match to TRBD1 covers 7 bases. Germline CDR1 and CDR2: LNHDA and SQIVND (reference sequence). The V gene end was trimmed by 4 bases and the J gene end by 6 bases; junction bases not matched to a gene: 11. This CDR3 has 15 amino acids. DNA of the CDR3: TGTGCCAGTAGTACAAACAGGGGCACCCTAGATGGCTACACCTTC. It yields the protein CASSTNRGTLDGYTF. The full variable domain, in which reference TRBV19 and TRBJ1-2 provide the parts outside the CDR3, is DGGITQSPKYLFRKEGQNVTLSCEQNLNHDAMYWYRQDPGQGLRLIYYSQIVNDFQKGDIAEGYSVSREKKESFPLTVTSAQKNPTAFYLCASSTNRGTLDGYTFGSGTRLTVV.

J is TRBJ1-2 and V is TRBV5-1; D is unclear. Germline V gene lookup returns CDR1 SGHRS and CDR2 YFSETQ. The CDR3 length is 18 residues. V was cut by 0 bases and J by 0 bases, with 18 bases left in between. CDR3 coding DNA: TGCGCCAGCAGCTTGGATGGGCTCAGCTCCTACGCTAACTATGGCTACACCTTC. Its protein product is CASSLDGLSSYANYGYTF.

The CDR3 DNA follows: TGTGCCAGTAGTACGGACAGGAGCTCCTATAATTCACCCCTCCACTTT. Translating gives CASSTDRSSYNSPLHF. The V call is TRBV19, the J call TRBJ1-6; 7 nucleotides agree with TRBD1. The germline V gene has CDR1 LNHDA and CDR2 SQIVND (reference sequence). V lost 4 bases to trimming and J lost 0 bases; unmatched junction nucleotides: 3. The CDR3 has 16 residues.

This clone appeared once. The chain carries TRBV6-5 and TRBJ2-7; TRBD1 matches 8 bases. V lost 6 bases and J lost 6; bases outside the gene matches: 10. CDR3 length: 14 amino acids. From germline, CDR1 is MNHEY and CDR2 SVGAGI. Here the CDR3 DNA reads TGTGCCAGCAGGACAGGGGCCGCGACTAGCGAGCAGTACTTC. It is translated as CASRTGAATSEQYF.

The sample holds a few counts of this clone. The rearrangement links TRBV29-1 to TRBJ2-7; TRBD1 agrees at 10 bases. The ends lost 6 bases at V and 6 bases at J; junction bases unmatched: 2. There are 11 residues in the CDR3. CDR1 and CDR2 from the germline V gene are SQVTM and ANQGSEA. CDR3 DNA sequence: TGCAGCGTGGGGACAGGGGCCGAGCAGTACTTC. It codes for CSVGTGAEQYF.

This clone was counted only a few times. This sequence joins TRBV28 and TRBJ1-5; D is uncertain. CDR3 length equals 12 residues. Trimming removed 6 bases from V and 9 bases from J, with 12 bases in between. Germline-derived CDR1 and CDR2 are MDHEN and SYDVKM. The CDR3 sequence: CASSQPGRPQHF. CDR3 coding DNA: TGTGCCAGCAGCCAACCCGGTAGGCCCCAGCATTTT.

This clone was counted once. V and J are TRBV10-3 and TRBJ1-3, with 9 bases that match TRBD1. Unmatched junction bases numbered 13, after V lost 5 bases and J lost 8 bases. The CDR3 contains 16 residues. From germline, CDR1 is ENHRY and CDR2 SYGVKD. The CDR3 bases are TGTGCCATCAGTCCAACAGGGGGCTTTAAGTGGGACACCATATATTTT. This encodes CAISPTGGFKWDTIYF.

This chain uses TRBV29-1 with TRBJ2-2, with TRBD2 as a possible D gene (5 bases). V lost 3 bases and J lost 7, with 6 bases in between. This CDR3 comprises 11 residues. Germline values: CDR1 SQVTM, CDR2 ANQGSEA. The chain's CDR3 is CSVDEGGELFF. The CDR3 DNA sequence: TGCAGCGTTGATGAGGGCGGGGAGCTGTTTTTT.

The chain has TRBV5-1 and TRBJ1-3; D gene unclear. CDR1 is SGHRS and CDR2 is YFSETQ in the germline V gene. The CDR3 consists of 15 residues. The V gene lost 4 bases and the J gene lost 0 bases, with 11 bases spanning the gap. The CDR3 region is CASSPGEYSGNTIYF. The CDR3 DNA reads as TGCGCCAGCAGCCCCGGGGAGTACTCTGGAAACACCATATATTTT.

V is TRBV5-1 and J is TRBJ2-7; TRBD2 agrees at 8 bases. Trimming removed 4 bases from V and 5 bases from J; junction bases left unmatched: 14. The CDR3 has 16 amino acids. Germline loops: CDR1 SGHRS, CDR2 YFSETQ. The CDR3 nucleotides are TGCGCCAGCAGCACCGTCCGGGGGGGACCACCCCACGAGCAGTACTTC. This gives the protein CASSTVRGGPPHEQYF.

Written as DNA, the CDR3 is TGTGCCAGCAGTGAAGGCAGTAACAATCAGCCCCAGCATTTT. Its translation: CASSEGSNNQPQHF. The rearrangement uses TRBV2 and TRBJ1-5; D is uncertain. The V gene's germline CDR1 is SNHLY and CDR2 FYNNEI. The CDR3 totals 14 residues. V gave up 1 base and J gave up 3 bases, with 7 bases separating them. The variable domain in full, completed from reference TRBV2 and TRBJ1-5, reads EPEVTQTPSHQVTQMGQEVILRCVPISNHLYFYWYRQILGQKVEFLVSFYNNEISEKSEIFDDQFSVERPDGSNFTLKIRSTKLEDSAMYFCASSEGSNNQPQHFGDGTRLSIL.